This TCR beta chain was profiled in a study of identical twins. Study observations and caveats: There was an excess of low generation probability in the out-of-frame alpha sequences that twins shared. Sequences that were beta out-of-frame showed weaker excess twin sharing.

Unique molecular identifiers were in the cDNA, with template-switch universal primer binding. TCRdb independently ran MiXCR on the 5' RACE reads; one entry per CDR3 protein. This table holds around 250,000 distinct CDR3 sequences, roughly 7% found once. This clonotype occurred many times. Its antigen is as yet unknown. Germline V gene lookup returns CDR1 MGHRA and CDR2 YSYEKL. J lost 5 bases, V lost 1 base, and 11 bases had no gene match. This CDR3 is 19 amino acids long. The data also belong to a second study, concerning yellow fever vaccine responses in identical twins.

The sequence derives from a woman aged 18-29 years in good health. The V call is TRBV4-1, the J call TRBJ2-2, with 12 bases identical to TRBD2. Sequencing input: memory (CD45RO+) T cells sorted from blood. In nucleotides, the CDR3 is TGCGCCAGCAGCCAAGGCCCACCCCTAGCGGGGGGGCGGACCGGGGAGCTGTTTTTT. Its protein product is CASSQGPPLAGGRTGELFF.